These 22 T cell receptor beta chains came from one sample sequenced in a study of molecular identifiers for immune sequencing clone quantification (dated by TCRdb to the late 2010s). Libraries came from PCR. The instrument was an Illumina HiSeq 4000. TCRdb redid the processing of the public reads, applying fastp at Q25 and MiXCR, and retained in-frame beta chains. Each entry is one CDR3 protein sequence, shown with its most common DNA and genes. The sample contains tens of thousands of distinct CDR3 sequences, about a fifth of them found a single time. The ten largest clones take up roughly 0.99% of the sample. Sequenced material: naive CD8+ T cells from blood, with Jurkat cell RNA spiked in. The cell subset or site label, as the study defines it: FACS-sorted CD8+CD4-CCR7+CD45RA+ naive T cells. These receptors came from a human donor in good health. Some libraries in this study had Jurkat cell RNA spiked in.

This clonotype was detected many times. The CDR3 bases are TGTGCCAGCATCTCCTCTGGGTGGGAGCAGTACTTC. Translated, it gives CASISSGWEQYF. The chain has TRBV6-6 and TRBJ2-7, with no clear D. This CDR3 is built from 12 residues. Germline CDR1 is MNHNY and CDR2 is SVGAGI (reference sequence). V lost 7 bases, J lost 7 bases, and 14 bases lay in between.

The sample holds many counts of this clonotype. V is TRBV9 and J is TRBJ2-3; D is unclear. The CDR3 is made up of 16 amino acids. The V gene lost 0 bases and the J gene lost 0 bases, with 11 bases spanning the gap. Germline-derived CDR1 and CDR2 are SGDLS and YYNGEE. CDR3 nucleotides: TGTGCCAGCAGCGTAGGCACAGTACCAAGCACAGATACGCAGTATTTT. This codes for CASSVGTVPSTDTQYF. Combining the CDR3 with reference TRBV9 and TRBJ2-3 gives the whole variable domain DSGVTQTPKHLITATGQRVTLRCSPRSGDLSVYWYQQSLDQGLQFLIQYYNGEERAKGNILERFSAQQFPDLHSELNLSSLELGDSALYFCASSVGTVPSTDTQYFGPGTRLTVL.

About this clonotype: Just one base apart from a much larger clone, this may be a read error. The chain links TRBV11-2 to TRBJ2-3; D remains ambiguous. Judging by the DNA end, TRBJ1-5 fits better; the J call may be wrong. CDR3 length: 15 amino acids. Germline V CDR1 and CDR2: SGHAT, FQNNGV. In DNA form, the CDR3 reads TGTGCCAGCAGCTCCCTCCCCCCCCGCGGGGATACGCAGCATTTT. Its protein is CASSSLPPRGDTQHF.

The table lists this clonotype with many counts. The V gene is TRBV25-1, the J gene TRBJ2-1; TRBD2 agrees at 9 bases. V shed 3 bases and J 3 bases; nucleotides not matched to a gene: 12. This CDR3 contains 18 residues. Germline V gene sequence: CDR1 MGHDK, CDR2 SYGVNS. The CDR3 DNA reads as TGTGCCAGCAGTGACCCCCGCGGACTAGCGACAGACTACAATGAGCAGTTCTTC. It is translated as CASSDPRGLATDYNEQFF.

Concerning this clonotype: One end of the junction varies from germline; a read error may be responsible. The chain carries TRBV6-5 and TRBJ1-1; TRBD1 is a possible D gene (5 bases). The germline gives CDR1 MNHEY, CDR2 SVGAGI. This CDR3 has 14 residues. DNA of the CDR3: TGTGCCAGCAGCTATGGGGGGGGGTTGACTGATGCTTTCTTT. It encodes CASSYGGGLTDAFF.

As for this clonotype: A much larger clonotype is one base distant, so this may be a read error. This chain joins TRBV5-3 and TRBJ2-7; 12 bases line up with TRBD1. TRBV5-3 is sorted into the ORF group, with uncertain function. The CDR3 is made up of 14 amino acids. Trimming took 8 bases from V and 6 from J; bases not matched to a gene: 9. CDR3 loop: CASRRDRGPCEQYF. CDR3 coding DNA: TGTGCCAGCAGGAGGGACAGGGGGCCCTGCGAGCAGTACTTC.

This clonotype was seen many times. The V gene is TRBV12-3 or TRBV12-4, the J gene TRBJ2-1; the match to TRBD2 covers 13 bases. This CDR3 contains 13 residues. J was trimmed by 10 bases and V by 5 bases; bases with no gene match: 2. The CDR3 loop is CASSGGLAGEQFF. CDR3 coding DNA: TGTGCCAGCAGTGGGGGACTAGCGGGAGAGCAGTTCTTC.

This chain links TRBV15 with TRBJ2-5; D not resolved. The CDR3 totals 14 residues. The V end lost 1 base, the J end lost 1 base, and 7 bases lay between the germline ends. Germline lookup yields CDR1 LNHNV and CDR2 YYDKDF (reference sequence). CDR3 bases: TGTGCCACCAGCAGAGTCAGGAGCCAAGAGACCCAGTACTTC. This encodes CATSRVRSQETQYF. The complete variable domain, with remaining parts taken from reference TRBV15 and TRBJ2-5, reads DAMVIQNPRYQVTQFGKPVTLSCSQTLNHNVMYWYQQKSSQAPKLLFHYYDKDFNNEADTPDNFQSRRPNTSFCFLDIRSPGLGDTAMYLCATSRVRSQETQYFGPGTRLLVL.

This clonotype was observed a single time. The J gene is TRBJ2-7, the V gene TRBV7-9, with a possible D match to TRBD1 (5 bases). CDR3 length: 13 residues. V was shortened by 4 bases and J by 5 bases, with 12 bases between the two germline ends. Germline CDR1 and CDR2: SEHNR and FQNEAQ (reference sequence). CDR3 in DNA: TGTGCCAGCAGCTCTCAGGGTCTGAACGAGCAGTACTTC. Protein product: CASSSQGLNEQYF.

This clonotype has ten or more counts. The J gene is TRBJ2-1, the V gene TRBV24-1; maybe TRBD1 (5 bases). This CDR3 comprises 16 residues. Trimming removed 1 base at V and 8 bases at J, with 17 bases between. Germline-derived CDR1 and CDR2 are KGHDR and SFDVKD. The chain's CDR3 is CATSDFGTSRGDEQFF. The DNA of the CDR3 is TGTGCCACCAGTGATTTCGGCACTTCAAGGGGCGATGAGCAGTTCTTC.

This clonotype was counted at least ten times. This chain uses TRBV16 with TRBJ1-1; D is perhaps TRBD1 (5 bases). CDR1 and CDR2 from the germline V gene are KGHSY and FQNENV. This CDR3 has 14 amino acids. Trimming stripped 0 bases from V and 4 bases from J, with 9 bases between. The CDR3: CASSQSLGGTEAFF. Written as DNA, the CDR3 is TGTGCCAGCAGCCAATCCTTGGGGGGCACTGAAGCTTTCTTT.

This clonotype was seen ten or more times. V is TRBV20-1 and J is TRBJ2-5; D is undetermined. The V gene's germline CDR1 is DFQATT and CDR2 SNEGSKA (reference sequence). The germline V and J ends were trimmed by 3 bases and 5 bases, with 4 bases remaining between them. CDR3 size: 10 residues. The chain's CDR3 is CSASAETQYF. The CDR3 DNA is TGCAGTGCTAGTGCCGAGACCCAGTACTTC.

This clonotype was counted ten times or more. The chain combines TRBV20-1 with TRBJ2-7; 11 bases align to TRBD1. After removal of 0 bases from V and 3 bases from J, the junction contained 7 bases not matched to a gene. Germline CDR1 and CDR2: DFQATT and SNEGSKA (reference sequence). The CDR3 totals 16 residues. This CDR3 reads CSARDSGQGVFYEQYF. For the CDR3, the DNA is TGCAGTGCTAGAGATTCGGGACAGGGGGTGTTCTACGAGCAGTACTTC.

This clonotype was detected ten times or more. The junction departs from germline at one end; a sequencing error may be responsible. Here the CDR3 DNA reads TGTGCCGGTGGCAGGGAACCGGTCTTC. Protein sequence: CAGGREPVF. This chain links TRBV28 with TRBJ2-1, with D perhaps TRBD1 (5 bases). Germline V lookup: CDR1 MDHEN, CDR2 SYDVKM. The CDR3 has 9 amino acids.

This clonotype was seen ten or more times. The rearrangement joins TRBV6-1 to TRBJ2-3; possible D gene TRBD1, 6 bases. The CDR3 has 13 residues. Germline-derived CDR1 and CDR2 are MNHNS and SASEGT. V lost 3 bases to trimming and J lost 10 bases, with 14 bases between them. The chain's CDR3 is CASSEFLQGAQYF. The CDR3, as DNA: TGTGCCAGCAGTGAGTTTTTACAGGGCGCGCAGTATTTT.

Many counts were recorded for this clonotype. The chain links TRBV12-3 or TRBV12-4 to TRBJ2-5; D gene unclear. Trimming removed 2 bases from V and 5 bases from J, with 3 bases in between. CDR3 length: 11 residues. CDR3 loop: CASSLMETQYF. The CDR3, as DNA: TGTGCCAGCAGTTTAATGGAGACCCAGTACTTC.

By sample share, this clonotype is medium-sized (0.01 to 0.1%). CDR3 nucleotide sequence: TGTGCCAGCAGCTTTGGAGTCTACGGGTACGAGCAGTACTTC. Its protein product is CASSFGVYGYEQYF. V is TRBV7-2 and J is TRBJ2-7; the D is unclear. Germline-derived CDR1 and CDR2 are SGHTA and FQGNSA. This CDR3 spans 14 amino acids. Trimming shortened V by 3 bases and J by 4 bases, and 13 bases separated the two germline ends.

A note on this clonotype: This may arise from a read error, as a much more abundant clone is one base away. The J gene is TRBJ2-7, the V gene TRBV19, with D maybe TRBD1 (6 bases). The V gene's germline CDR1 is LNHDA and CDR2 SQIVND (reference sequence). The CDR3 consists of 13 residues. CDR3 DNA sequence: TGTGCCGGTAGTCTAGGGACATTTGGAGAGCAGTACTTC. It translates to CAGSLGTFGEQYF.

This clonotype was found many times. This chain links TRBV6-2 or TRBV6-3 with TRBJ2-1; 8 bases are a match to TRBD2. Unmatched junction bases numbered 3, after V lost 6 bases and J lost 2 bases. The CDR3 totals 14 residues. The germline CDR1 and CDR2 sequences are MNHEY and SVGEGT. CDR3 sequence reads: CASSWTSPYNEQFF. In DNA form, the CDR3 reads TGTGCCAGCAGCTGGACTAGCCCCTACAATGAGCAGTTCTTC.

This clonotype has at least ten counts. V and J are TRBV13 and TRBJ1-5; D is unresolved. CDR3 length: 13 residues. The germline V gene encodes CDR1 PRHDT and CDR2 FYEKMQ (reference sequence). Trimming pared 1 base from V and 7 bases from J, leaving 8 bases between. In DNA, the CDR3 is TGTGCCAGCAGCTTAGAAGAAGGGCAGCCCCAGCATTTT. Translation: CASSLEEGQPQHF.

V is TRBV23-1 and J is TRBJ2-1, with 7 bases that match TRBD2. TRBV23-1 is an ORF for which the function is uncertain. The CDR3 runs 16 residues. The V gene end was trimmed by 6 bases and the J gene end by 5 bases; junction bases not matched to a gene: 13. The CDR3 DNA reads TGCGCCAGCAGCCACGTGAAAGCGGGACTCGACAATGAGCAGTTCTTC. It yields the protein CASSHVKAGLDNEQFF.

The V and J genes are TRBV14 and TRBJ2-3; TRBD2 matches 8 bases. The germline V gene encodes CDR1 SGHDN and CDR2 FVKESK. This CDR3 spans 18 amino acids. The V and J ends lost 2 bases and 0 bases, in that order; junction bases with no gene match: 10. Here the CDR3 reads CASSQRLGRGSSTDTQYF. CDR3 bases: TGTGCCAGCAGCCAACGACTCGGGAGGGGTTCTAGCACAGATACGCAGTATTTT.